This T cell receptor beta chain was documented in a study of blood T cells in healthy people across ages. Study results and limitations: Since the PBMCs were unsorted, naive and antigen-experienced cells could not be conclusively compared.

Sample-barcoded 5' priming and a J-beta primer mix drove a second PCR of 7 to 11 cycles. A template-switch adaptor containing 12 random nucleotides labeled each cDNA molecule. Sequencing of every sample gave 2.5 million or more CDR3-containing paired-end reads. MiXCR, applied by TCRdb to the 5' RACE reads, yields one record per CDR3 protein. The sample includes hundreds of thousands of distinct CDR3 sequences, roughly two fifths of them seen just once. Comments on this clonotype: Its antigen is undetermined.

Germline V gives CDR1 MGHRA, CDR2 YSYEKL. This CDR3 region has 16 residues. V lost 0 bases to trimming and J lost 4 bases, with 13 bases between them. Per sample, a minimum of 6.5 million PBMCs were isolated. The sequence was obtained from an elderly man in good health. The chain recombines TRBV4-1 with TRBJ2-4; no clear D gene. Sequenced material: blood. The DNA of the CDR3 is TGCGCCAGCAGCCAAGATCTTAGTTCAGCTAAAAACATTCAGTACTTC. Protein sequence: CASSQDLSSAKNIQYF.